This TCR beta chain was sequenced for a study of T cell repertoires in cytomegalovirus infection. As regards this clonotype: Its matching antigen is unknown.

TCRdb itself ran the reads through MiXCR, one entry per CDR3 protein. The sample contains 700,000 to 900,000 distinct CDR3 sequences, around 29% of which appear only once. Whole-study findings and limits: What dominated the ex vivo response were HLA-C-restricted CMV-specific TCR beta clonotypes.

The V end lost 2 bases, the J end lost 0 bases, and 17 bases lay between the germline ends. Germline CDR1 reads SGHVS; CDR2 reads FQNEAQ. The CDR3 spans 17 residues. This TCR was sampled from a human donor in good health (CMV status not recorded). Some clones in this sample may be carry-over from other donors' samples. V gene TRBV7-8 combines with J gene TRBJ2-7; D is uncertain. The sequencing here drew on cultured CD8+ T cells from PBMCs, taken from culture after CMV antigen stimulation. The CDR3 protein is CASSLNSPGPSSYEQYV. The CDR3 DNA reads as TGTGCCAGCAGCTTAAATTCTCCGGGTCCTTCCTCCTACGAGCAGTACGTC.